The present entry profiles one TCR beta chain with its context. Its binding antigen is unknown. Per-base quality was not reported, and no clone a single base away is much larger than it. The CDR3 numbers 17 residues from cysteine through phenylalanine. The only DNA kept is the CDR3, 51 bases in frame from the first base. V sheds 3 bases and J sheds 5 bases, leaving 20 bases between their ends. CDR1 MNHEY and CDR2 SVGEGT are derived from the germline V gene. TCRbeta CDR3 regions were amplified from genomic DNA by means of the immunoSEQ Assay, a bias-controlled multiplex PCR. In the authors' own workflow: The number of nucleated cells in each sample was estimated from the amplification of reference gene primers within the assay. Sequence reads were collapsed and filtered to measure the absolute abundance of every unique TCRbeta CDR3 rearrangement. For each sample, productive Simpson clonality was calculated as the square root of Simpson's diversity index across productive rearrangements. In its TCRdb copy, this immuneACCESS table keeps in-frame sequences only and misses some clones. Where compared with another copy, unresolved V genes explain less than half of these, and the others have no known cause. D and trimming were read from the DNA, whereas the V and J calls and clone size are those reported in that table. The table for this sample lists 250,000 to 350,000 clones; just over 85% of them were counted only once. The top ten constitute less than 3% of the sample.

Collaborating institutions collected whole blood in K2EDTA tubes following their own protocols. For TCRbeta analysis, collaborators shipped samples as frozen whole blood, isolated PBMCs, or DNA extracted from either of those sample types. The sample originates from a study of blood T cell repertoires in COVID-19 (dated by TCRdb to the early 2020s). As for the study more broadly: Samples from collaborators originated in the United States, Italy and Spain and spanned both the acute and convalescent phases of COVID-19. The repertoires were made available in a free public database intended to serve as a resource for research on the immune response to SARS-CoV-2. Samples came from the ongoing ImmuneRACE study (first 160 participants) plus 1,254 subjects from 6 global collaborators. The dataset comprised deeply sampled blood TCRbeta repertoires from subjects exposed to, actively infected with, or recovered from COVID-19. Where HLA class I and class II types were available, the types were taken from metadata supplied by the sample provider, not from assay-based typing. The prospective study material was composed of cDNA or gDNA derived from T cells, B-cell-depleted T cells, or PBMCs. Sample metadata almost always included a de-identified subject ID, COVID-19 status, age in years and sex. Results and caveats for the whole study, not just this receptor: How much clinical and demographic metadata was included differed by source and by participant, and the metadata was provided uncurated.

The sequenced material came from peripheral blood. The chain joins TRBV6-2 or TRBV6-3 to TRBJ1-5, and perhaps TRBD1 as D gene, on 6 matching bases. The receptor was derived from a woman aged 30 to 39 with active or convalescent COVID-19. The sequenced DNA: TGTGCCAGCAGTTATGCAGGGGCTGCCCCTCAAGATCAGCCCCAGCATTTT. Translated, it gives CASSYAGAAPQDQPQHF.